In this sample, the clone carrying this T cell receptor beta chain turned up many times. This CDR3 comprises 15 residues. In germline, CDR1 is SGHTA, CDR2 FQGNSA. The V gene lost 6 bases and the J gene lost 2 bases, with 11 bases spanning the gap. Semi-nested PCR with Nested Universal Primer A followed constant-region reverse priming of full-length variable regions. TCRdb recomputed calls from the 5' RACE reads with MiXCR, one row per CDR3 protein. The sample has about 54,000 distinct CDR3 sequences, 15% to 20% seen once; the top ten hold approximately 2.3%. The rearrangement links TRBV7-2 to TRBJ2-6; D remains ambiguous. The clonotype was recovered from a female donor with breast cancer. The sequenced material came from naive CD4+ T cells sorted from blood. Indicated subset: naive CD4+ T cells, CD4+CD45RA+CD25-. CDR3: CASSLPLAGANVLTF. In nucleotides, the CDR3 is TGTGCCAGCAGTCTCCCTCTGGCTGGGGCCAACGTCCTGACTTTC.